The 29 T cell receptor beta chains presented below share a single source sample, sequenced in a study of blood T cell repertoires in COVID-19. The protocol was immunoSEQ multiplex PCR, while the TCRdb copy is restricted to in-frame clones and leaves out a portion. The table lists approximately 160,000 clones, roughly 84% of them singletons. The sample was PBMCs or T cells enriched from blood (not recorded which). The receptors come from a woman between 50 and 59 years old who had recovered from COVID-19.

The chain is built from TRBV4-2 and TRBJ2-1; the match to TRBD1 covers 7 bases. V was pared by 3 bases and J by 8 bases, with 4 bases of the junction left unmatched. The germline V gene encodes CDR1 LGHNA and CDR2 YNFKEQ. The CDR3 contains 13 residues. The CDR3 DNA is TGTGCCAGCAGCCACCGACAGGGTTATGAGCAGTTCTTC. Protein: CASSHRQGYEQFF.

The CDR3 loop reads CASSYRRGAFF. The CDR3 DNA is TGTGCCAGCAGTTACCGACGGGGGGCTTTCTTT. This chain links TRBV12-3 or TRBV12-4 with TRBJ1-1; TRBD1 might be the D (5 bases). This CDR3 comprises 11 residues. The germline V and J ends were trimmed by 4 bases and 11 bases, with 11 bases remaining between them.

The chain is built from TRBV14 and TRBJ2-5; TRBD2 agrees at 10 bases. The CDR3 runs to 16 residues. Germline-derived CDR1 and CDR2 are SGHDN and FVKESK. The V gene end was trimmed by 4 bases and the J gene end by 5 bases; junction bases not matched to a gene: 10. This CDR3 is CASSPPASGSWETQYF. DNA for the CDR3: TGTGCCAGCAGCCCCCCGGCTAGCGGGAGCTGGGAGACCCAGTACTTC.

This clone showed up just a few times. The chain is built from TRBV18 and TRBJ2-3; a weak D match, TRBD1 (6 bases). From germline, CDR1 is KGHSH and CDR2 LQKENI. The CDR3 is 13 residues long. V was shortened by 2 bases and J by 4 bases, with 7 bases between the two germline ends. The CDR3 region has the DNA TGTGCCAGCTCACCAGCAGGGGCAGATACGCAGTATTTT. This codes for CASSPAGADTQYF.

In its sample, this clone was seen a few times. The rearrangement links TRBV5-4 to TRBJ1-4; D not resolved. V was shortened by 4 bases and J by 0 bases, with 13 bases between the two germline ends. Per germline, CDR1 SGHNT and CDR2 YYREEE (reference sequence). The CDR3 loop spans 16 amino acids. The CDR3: CASSGRPSSTNEKLFF. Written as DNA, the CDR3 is TGTGCCAGCAGCGGGCGACCGTCGTCAACTAATGAAAAACTGTTTTTT.

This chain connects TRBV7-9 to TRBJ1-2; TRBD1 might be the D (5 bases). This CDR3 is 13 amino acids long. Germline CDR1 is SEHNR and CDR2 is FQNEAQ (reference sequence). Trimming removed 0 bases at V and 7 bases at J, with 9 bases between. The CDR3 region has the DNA TGTGCCAGCAGCTTAGCGACAGCCTCTGGCTACACCTTC. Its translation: CASSLATASGYTF.

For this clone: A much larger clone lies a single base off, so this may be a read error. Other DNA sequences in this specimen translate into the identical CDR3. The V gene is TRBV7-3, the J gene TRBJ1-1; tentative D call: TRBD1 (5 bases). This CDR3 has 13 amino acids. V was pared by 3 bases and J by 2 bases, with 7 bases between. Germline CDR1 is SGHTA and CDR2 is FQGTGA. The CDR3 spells CASSFQGNTEAFF. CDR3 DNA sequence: TGTGCCAGCAGCTTCCAGGGTAACACTGAAGCTTTCTTT.

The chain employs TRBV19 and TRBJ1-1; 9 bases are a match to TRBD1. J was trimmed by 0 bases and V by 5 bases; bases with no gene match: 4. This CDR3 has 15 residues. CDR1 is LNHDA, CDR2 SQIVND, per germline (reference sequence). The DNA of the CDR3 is TGTGCCAGTAGTCAACAGGGGGCAGTGAACACTGAAGCTTTCTTT. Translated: CASSQQGAVNTEAFF. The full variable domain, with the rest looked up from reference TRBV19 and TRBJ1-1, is DGGITQSPKYLFRKEGQNVTLSCEQNLNHDAMYWYRQDPGQGLRLIYYSQIVNDFQKGDIAEGYSVSREKKESFPLTVTSAQKNPTAFYLCASSQQGAVNTEAFFGQGTRLTVV.

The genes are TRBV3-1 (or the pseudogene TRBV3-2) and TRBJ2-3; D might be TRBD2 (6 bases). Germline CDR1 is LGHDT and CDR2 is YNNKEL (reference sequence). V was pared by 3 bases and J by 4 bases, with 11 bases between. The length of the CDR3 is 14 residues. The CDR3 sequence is CASSHRTGADTQYF. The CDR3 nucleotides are TGTGCCAGCAGCCATCGGACGGGGGCAGATACGCAGTATTTT.

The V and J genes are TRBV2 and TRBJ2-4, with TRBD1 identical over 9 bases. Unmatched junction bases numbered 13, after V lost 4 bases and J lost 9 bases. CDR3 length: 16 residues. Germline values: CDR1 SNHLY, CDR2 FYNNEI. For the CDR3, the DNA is TGTGCCAGCAGTGTCCCGACAGGGGGAAGAGAGGTCATTCAGTACTTC. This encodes CASSVPTGGREVIQYF.

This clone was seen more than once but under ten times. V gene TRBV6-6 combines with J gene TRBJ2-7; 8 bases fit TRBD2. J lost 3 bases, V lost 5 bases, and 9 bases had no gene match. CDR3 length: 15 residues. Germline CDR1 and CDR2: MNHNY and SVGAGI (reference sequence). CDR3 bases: TGTGCCAGCAGTCCCGGGGGGGGCGCCCACTACGAGCAGTACTTC. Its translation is CASSPGGGAHYEQYF.

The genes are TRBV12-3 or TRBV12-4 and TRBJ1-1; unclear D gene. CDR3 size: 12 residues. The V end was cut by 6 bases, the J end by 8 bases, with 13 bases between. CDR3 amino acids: CASSQTLMEAFF. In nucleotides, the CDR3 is TGTGCCAGCAGCCAAACTCTCATGGAAGCTTTCTTT.

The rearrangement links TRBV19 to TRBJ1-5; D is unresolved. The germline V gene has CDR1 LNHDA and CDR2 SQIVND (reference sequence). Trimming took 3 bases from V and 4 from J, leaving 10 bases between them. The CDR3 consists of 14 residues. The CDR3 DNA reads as TGTGCCAGTAGTATTCCTAAAGTTAATCAGCCCCAGCATTTT. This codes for CASSIPKVNQPQHF.

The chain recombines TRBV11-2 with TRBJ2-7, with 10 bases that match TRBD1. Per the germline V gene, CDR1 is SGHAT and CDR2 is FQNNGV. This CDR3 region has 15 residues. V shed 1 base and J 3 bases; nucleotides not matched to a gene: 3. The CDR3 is CASSLAGQGYYEQYF. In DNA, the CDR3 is TGTGCCAGCAGCTTAGCGGGACAGGGGTACTACGAGCAGTACTTC.

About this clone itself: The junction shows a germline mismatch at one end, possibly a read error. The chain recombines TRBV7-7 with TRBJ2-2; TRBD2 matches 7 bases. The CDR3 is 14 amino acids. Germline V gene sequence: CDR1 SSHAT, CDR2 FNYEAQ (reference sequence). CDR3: CASSGDFSIGELFF. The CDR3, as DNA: TGTGCTAGCAGCGGGGACTTTAGCATCGGGGAGCTGTTTTTT.

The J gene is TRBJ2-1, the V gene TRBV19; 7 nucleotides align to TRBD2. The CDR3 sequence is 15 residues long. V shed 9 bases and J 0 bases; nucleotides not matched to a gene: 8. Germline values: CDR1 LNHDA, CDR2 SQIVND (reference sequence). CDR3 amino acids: CASAESGASYNEQFF. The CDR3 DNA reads TGTGCCAGCGCCGAAAGCGGGGCCTCCTACAATGAGCAGTTCTTC.

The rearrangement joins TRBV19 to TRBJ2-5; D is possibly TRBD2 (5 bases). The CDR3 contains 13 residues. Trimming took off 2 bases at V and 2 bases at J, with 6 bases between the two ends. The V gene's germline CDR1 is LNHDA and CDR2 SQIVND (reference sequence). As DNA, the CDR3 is TGTGCCAGTAGTATAAGGACTCAAGAGACCCAGTACTTC. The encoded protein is CASSIRTQETQYF.

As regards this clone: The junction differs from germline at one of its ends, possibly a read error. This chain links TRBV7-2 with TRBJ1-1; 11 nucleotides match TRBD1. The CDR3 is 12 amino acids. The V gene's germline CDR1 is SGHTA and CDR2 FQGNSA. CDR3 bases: TGTGCCAGCAGCCCACCGGGACAGGGGGGCTTGTTT. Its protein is CASSPPGQGGLF. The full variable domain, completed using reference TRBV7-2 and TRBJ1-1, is GAGVSQSPSNKVTEKGKDVELRCDPISGHTALYWYRQSLGQGLEFLIYFQGNSAPDKSGLPSDRFSAERTGGSVSTLTIQRTQQEDSAVYLCASSPPGQGGLFGQGTRLTVV.

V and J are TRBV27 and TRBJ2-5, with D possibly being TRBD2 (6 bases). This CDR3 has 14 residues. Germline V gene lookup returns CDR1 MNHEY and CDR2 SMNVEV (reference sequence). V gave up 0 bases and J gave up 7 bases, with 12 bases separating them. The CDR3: CASSLSWSSGTQYF. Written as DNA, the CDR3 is TGTGCCAGCAGTTTATCGTGGAGTAGCGGGACCCAGTACTTC.

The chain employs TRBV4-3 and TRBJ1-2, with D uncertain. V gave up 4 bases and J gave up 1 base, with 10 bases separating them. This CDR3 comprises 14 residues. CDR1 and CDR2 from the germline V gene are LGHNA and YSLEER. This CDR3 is CASSPDYSNYGYTF. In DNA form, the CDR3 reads TGCGCCAGCAGCCCCGATTACAGTAACTATGGCTACACCTTC.

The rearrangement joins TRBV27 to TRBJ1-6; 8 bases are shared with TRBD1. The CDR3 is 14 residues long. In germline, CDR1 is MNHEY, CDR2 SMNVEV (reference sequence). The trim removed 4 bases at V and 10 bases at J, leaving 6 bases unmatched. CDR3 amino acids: CASSWTGRSSPLHF. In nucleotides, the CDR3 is TGTGCCAGCAGTTGGACAGGGAGAAGCTCACCCCTCCACTTT.

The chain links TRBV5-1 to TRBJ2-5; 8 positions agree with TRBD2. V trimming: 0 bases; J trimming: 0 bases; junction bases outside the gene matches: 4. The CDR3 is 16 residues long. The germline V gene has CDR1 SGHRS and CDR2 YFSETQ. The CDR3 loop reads CASSLVGSGNQETQYF. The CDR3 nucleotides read TGCGCCAGCAGCTTGGTGGGTAGCGGGAACCAAGAGACCCAGTACTTC.

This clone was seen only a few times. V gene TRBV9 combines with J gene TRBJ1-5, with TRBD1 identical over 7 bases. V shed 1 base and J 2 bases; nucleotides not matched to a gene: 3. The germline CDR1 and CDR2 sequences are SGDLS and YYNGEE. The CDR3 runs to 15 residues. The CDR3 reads CASSVNGQGNQPQHF. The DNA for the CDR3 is TGTGCCAGCAGCGTAAATGGACAGGGCAATCAGCCCCAGCATTTT.

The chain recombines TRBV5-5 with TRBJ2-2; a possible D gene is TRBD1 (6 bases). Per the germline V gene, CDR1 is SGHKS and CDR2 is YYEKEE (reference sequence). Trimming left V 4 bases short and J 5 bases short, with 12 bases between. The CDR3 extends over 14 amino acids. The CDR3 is CASSGTPGTGELFF. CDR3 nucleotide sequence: TGTGCCAGCAGCGGGACACCTGGGACCGGGGAGCTGTTTTTT.

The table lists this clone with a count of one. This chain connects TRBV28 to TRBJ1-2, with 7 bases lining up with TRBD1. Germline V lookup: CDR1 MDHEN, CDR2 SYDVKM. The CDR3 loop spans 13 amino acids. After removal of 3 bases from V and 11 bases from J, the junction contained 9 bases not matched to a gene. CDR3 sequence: CASSLSGGVSYTF. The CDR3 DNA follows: TGTGCCAGCAGTTTGTCAGGGGGTGTGAGTTACACCTTC.

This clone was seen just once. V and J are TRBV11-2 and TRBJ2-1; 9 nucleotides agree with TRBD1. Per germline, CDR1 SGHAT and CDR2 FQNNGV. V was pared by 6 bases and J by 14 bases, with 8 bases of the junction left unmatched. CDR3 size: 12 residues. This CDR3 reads CASSYHRDREFF. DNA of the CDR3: TGTGCCAGCAGTTACCACCGGGACAGGGAGTTCTTC.

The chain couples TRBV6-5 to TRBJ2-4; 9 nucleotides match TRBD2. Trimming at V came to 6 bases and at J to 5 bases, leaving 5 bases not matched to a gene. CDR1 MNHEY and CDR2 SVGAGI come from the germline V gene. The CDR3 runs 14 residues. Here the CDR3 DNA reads TGTGCCAGCAGATCTGCGGGGGGGCAAAACATTCAGTACTTC. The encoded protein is CASRSAGGQNIQYF.

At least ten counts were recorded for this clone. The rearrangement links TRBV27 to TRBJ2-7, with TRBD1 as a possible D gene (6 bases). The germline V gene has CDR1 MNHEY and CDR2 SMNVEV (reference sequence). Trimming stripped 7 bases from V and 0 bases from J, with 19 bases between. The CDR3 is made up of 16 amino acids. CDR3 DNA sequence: TGTGCCAGCACCACGGTCAGGGGCAGCAACTCCTACGAGCAGTACTTC. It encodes CASTTVRGSNSYEQYF.

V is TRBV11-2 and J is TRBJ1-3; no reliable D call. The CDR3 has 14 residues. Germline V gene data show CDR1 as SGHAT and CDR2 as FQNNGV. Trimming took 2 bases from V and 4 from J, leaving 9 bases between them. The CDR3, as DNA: TGTGCCAGCAGCTTACCGGGGATAGGAAACACCATATATTTT. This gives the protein CASSLPGIGNTIYF.